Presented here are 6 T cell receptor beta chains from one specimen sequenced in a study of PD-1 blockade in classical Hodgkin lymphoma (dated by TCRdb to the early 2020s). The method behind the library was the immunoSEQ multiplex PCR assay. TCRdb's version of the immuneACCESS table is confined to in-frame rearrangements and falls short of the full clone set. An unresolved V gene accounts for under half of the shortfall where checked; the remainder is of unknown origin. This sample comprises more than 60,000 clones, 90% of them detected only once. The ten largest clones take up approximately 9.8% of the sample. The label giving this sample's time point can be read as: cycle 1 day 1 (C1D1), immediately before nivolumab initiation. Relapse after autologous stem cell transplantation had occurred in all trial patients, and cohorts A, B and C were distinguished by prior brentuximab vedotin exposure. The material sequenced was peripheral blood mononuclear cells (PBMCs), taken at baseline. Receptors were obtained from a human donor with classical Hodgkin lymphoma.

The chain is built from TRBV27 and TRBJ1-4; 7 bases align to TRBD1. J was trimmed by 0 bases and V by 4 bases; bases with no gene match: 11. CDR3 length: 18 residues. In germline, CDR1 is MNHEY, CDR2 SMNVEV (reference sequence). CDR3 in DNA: TGTGCCAGCAGTTCAAGACGGGACAGCCCTGCAACTAATGAAAAACTGTTTTTT. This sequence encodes CASSSRRDSPATNEKLFF.

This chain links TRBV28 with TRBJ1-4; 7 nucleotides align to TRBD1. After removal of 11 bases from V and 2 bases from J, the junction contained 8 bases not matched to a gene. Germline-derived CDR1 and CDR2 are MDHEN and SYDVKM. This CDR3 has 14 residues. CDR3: CAGQGGATNEKLFF. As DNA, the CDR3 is TGTGCCGGCCAGGGGGGGGCTACTAATGAAAAACTGTTTTTT.

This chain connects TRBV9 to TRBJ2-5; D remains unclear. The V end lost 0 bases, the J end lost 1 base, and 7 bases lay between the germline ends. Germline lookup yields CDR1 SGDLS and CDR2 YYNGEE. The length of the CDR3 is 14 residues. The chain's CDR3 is CASSVDASQETQYF. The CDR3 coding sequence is TGTGCCAGCAGCGTAGATGCTAGCCAAGAGACCCAGTACTTC.

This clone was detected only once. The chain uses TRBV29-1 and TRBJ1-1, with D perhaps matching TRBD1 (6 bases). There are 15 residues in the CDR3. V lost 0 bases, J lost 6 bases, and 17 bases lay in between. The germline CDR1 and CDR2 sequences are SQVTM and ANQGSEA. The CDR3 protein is CSVEDGRRGFPEAFF. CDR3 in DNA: TGCAGCGTTGAAGATGGGCGCAGGGGTTTCCCTGAAGCTTTCTTT. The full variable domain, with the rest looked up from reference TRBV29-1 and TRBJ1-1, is SAVISQKPSRDICQRGTSLTIQCQVDSQVTMMFWYRQQPGQSLTLIATANQGSEATYESGFVIDKFPISRPNLTFSTLTVSNMSPEDSSIYLCSVEDGRRGFPEAFFGQGTRLTVV.

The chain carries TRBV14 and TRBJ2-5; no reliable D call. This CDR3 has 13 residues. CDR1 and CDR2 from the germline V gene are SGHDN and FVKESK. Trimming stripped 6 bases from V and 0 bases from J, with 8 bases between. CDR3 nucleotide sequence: TGTGCCAGCAGTGCGAGACACCAAGAGACCCAGTACTTC. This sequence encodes CASSARHQETQYF.

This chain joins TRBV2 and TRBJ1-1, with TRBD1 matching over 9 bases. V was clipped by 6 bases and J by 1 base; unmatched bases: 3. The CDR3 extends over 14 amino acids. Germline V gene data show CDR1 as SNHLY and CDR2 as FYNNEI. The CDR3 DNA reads TGTGCCAGCAGGCCACAGGGGGCGAACACTGAAGCTTTCTTT. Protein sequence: CASRPQGANTEAFF. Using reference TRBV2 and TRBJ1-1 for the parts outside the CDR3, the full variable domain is EPEVTQTPSHQVTQMGQEVILRCVPISNHLYFYWYRQILGQKVEFLVSFYNNEISEKSEIFDDQFSVERPDGSNFTLKIRSTKLEDSAMYFCASRPQGANTEAFFGQGTRLTVV.